This T cell receptor (beta chain) was captured by sequencing in a study of CXCR3-negative and CXCR3-positive naive CD8 T cells. Whole-study results and caveats: TRB CDR3 properties were used to infer TCR strength, and surface CD5 was comparable between naive subsets. Comparably high diversity marked both naive subsets, whereas memory CD8+ cells had much lower diversity. A higher hydrophobicity marked the TRB CDR3s of CXCR3-positive naive cells versus CXCR3-negative naive cells. Freshly isolated PBMCs were used in most assays, given partial CXCR3 loss after freezing.

Each TRB cDNA library was prepared by 5' RACE (with UMI labels). From its re-call of the 5' RACE reads, TCRdb lists each CDR3 protein once, without DNA. The sample data list 120,000 to 150,000 distinct CDR3 sequences. The CDR3 runs to 16 residues. In germline, CDR1 is SGDLS, CDR2 YYNGEE. Regarding this clonotype: As yet, its antigen is unknown.

Sequences were obtained from naive CXCR3+ CD8+ T cells from blood. Described subset: CD45RO-CCR7+CD27+CD95- naive CD8+ T cells expressing CXCR3 (TNR3+). The V gene is TRBV9, the J gene TRBJ2-7; TCRdb's D call of TRBD2 is untestable without DNA. This receptor was taken from a human donor in good health. Some clones in this sample may be carry-over from other donors' samples. The CDR3 loop is CASSVGLAGRPYEQYF.